A single sample is the source of the 30 T cell receptor beta chains below, sequenced in a study of cytomegalovirus exposure and HLA in healthy donors. In the PCR, 60 Vbeta and 13 Jbeta primers were used. Here immunoSEQ multiplex PCR was the method, and the copy in TCRdb shows in-frame clones only, minus some. The table includes roughly 70,000 clones, roughly four fifths detected once. Sequencing was performed on PBMCs. The receptors here all came from a man aged 18-30 years in good health and CMV-seronegative.

V usage is TRBV19 and J usage is TRBJ2-5; maybe TRBD2 (6 bases). The CDR3 covers 13 residues. In germline, CDR1 is LNHDA, CDR2 SQIVND (reference sequence). The V and J ends lost 5 bases and 5 bases respectively, with 12 bases between them. DNA for the CDR3: TGTGCCAGTAGTGCGGGACCGAGGGAGACCCAGTACTTC. As protein: CASSAGPRETQYF.

The CDR3 DNA reads as TGTGCCAGCAGCTTATACTCAACGGCGGGGGGCGGACTGAACACTGAAGCTTTCTTT. This codes for CASSLYSTAGGGLNTEAFF. The chain has TRBV7-3 and TRBJ1-1; D might be TRBD1 (6 bases). V was pared by 2 bases and J by 0 bases, with 22 bases between. CDR3 size: 19 residues. The germline V gene encodes CDR1 SGHTA and CDR2 FQGTGA.

The chain couples TRBV7-2 to TRBJ1-1, with D unclear. This CDR3 spans 11 amino acids. Germline lookup yields CDR1 SGHTA and CDR2 FQGNSA. The V gene lost 2 bases and the J gene lost 4 bases, with 2 bases spanning the gap. DNA for the CDR3: TGTGCCAGCAGCTTACGCACTGAAGCTTTCTTT. It encodes CASSLRTEAFF.

This rearrangement joins TRBV27 to TRBJ2-7; 10 bases fit TRBD1. CDR1 and CDR2 from the germline V gene are MNHEY and SMNVEV (reference sequence). J was trimmed by 6 bases and V by 6 bases; bases with no gene match: 14. The CDR3 loop spans 16 amino acids. The DNA for the CDR3 is TGTGCCAGCAGCAAGTACCAAGGGACAGGGGTAGGCGAGCAGTACTTC. Protein sequence: CASSKYQGTGVGEQYF.

The genes are TRBV19 and TRBJ2-5, with TRBD1 identical over 10 bases. With 6 bases clipped from V and 3 bases from J, the junction kept 1 base outside the gene matches. The CDR3 length is 13 residues. The germline V gene has CDR1 LNHDA and CDR2 SQIVND (reference sequence). The DNA of the CDR3 is TGTGCCAGTAGGGGGACAGGGGAAGAGACCCAGTACTTC. The encoded protein is CASRGTGEETQYF.

J is TRBJ1-1 and V is TRBV28; D ambiguous. The CDR3 has 15 residues. Germline assignment: CDR1 MDHEN and CDR2 SYDVKM. V was cut by 4 bases and J by 5 bases, with 17 bases left in between. The CDR3 DNA reads TGTGCCAGCAGTTCGGCGTTCGGGGATCGGACTGAAGCTTTCTTT. This translates into CASSSAFGDRTEAFF.

The rearrangement links TRBV19 to TRBJ2-7, with 8 bases identical to TRBD2. Unmatched junction bases numbered 3, after V lost 3 bases and J lost 8 bases. The length of the CDR3 is 12 residues. Germline assignment: CDR1 LNHDA and CDR2 SQIVND (reference sequence). CDR3 bases: TGTGCCAGTAGTATGGTTAGCGGGAAGCAGTACTTC. This encodes CASSMVSGKQYF.

The chain has TRBV28 and TRBJ1-4; D remains ambiguous. Germline CDR1 is MDHEN and CDR2 is SYDVKM. This CDR3 has 13 amino acids. V gave up 3 bases and J gave up 12 bases, with 14 bases separating them. In DNA, the CDR3 is TGTGCCAGCAGTTTTAATACCTGGCCCCAACTGTTTTTT. Its translation is CASSFNTWPQLFF.

With regard to this clone: Other DNA sequences in this sample translate to the same CDR3. This chain joins TRBV19 and TRBJ2-6; no clear D gene. The CDR3 totals 15 residues. V lost 3 bases and J 0 bases, leaving 6 bases between the germline ends. Germline V gives CDR1 LNHDA, CDR2 SQIVND (reference sequence). The CDR3 nucleotides read TGTGCCAGTAGTATCTCCAGCTCTGGGGCCAACGTCCTGACTTTC. Encoded protein: CASSISSSGANVLTF.

The chain combines TRBV5-1 with TRBJ2-1; 8 bases line up with TRBD2. This CDR3 region has 19 residues. Germline loops: CDR1 SGHRS, CDR2 YFSETQ. V lost 0 bases to trimming and J lost 1 base; unmatched junction nucleotides: 12. The CDR3 region is CASSLVRDGGAMSYNEQFF. The CDR3 region has the DNA TGCGCCAGCAGCTTGGTCCGGGACGGGGGGGCCATGTCCTACAATGAGCAGTTCTTC.

A note on this clone: At one end the junction does not follow the germline gene, possibly because of a read error. The rearrangement uses TRBV28 and TRBJ1-4, with D possibly TRBD1 on 6 matching bases. CDR3 length equals 15 residues. Per the germline V gene, CDR1 is MDHEN and CDR2 is SYDVKM. CDR3 protein: CASRLLQGTDEKLFF. The CDR3 nucleotides read TGTGCCAGCAGGCTACTACAGGGAACTGATGAAAAACTGTTTTTT.

This clone was recorded a few times. The chain couples TRBV5-1 to TRBJ2-2; TRBD1 matches 10 bases. The germline V gene encodes CDR1 SGHRS and CDR2 YFSETQ. The V and J ends lost 3 bases and 4 bases, in that order; junction bases with no gene match: 3. CDR3 length equals 15 residues. CDR3: CASSSGTGATGELFF. In DNA form, the CDR3 reads TGCGCCAGCAGCTCAGGGACAGGGGCCACCGGGGAGCTGTTTTTT. Looking up the rest from reference TRBV5-1 and TRBJ2-2 gives the full variable domain: KAGVTQTPRYLIKTRGQQVTLSCSPISGHRSVSWYQQTPGQGLQFLFEYFSETQRNKGNFPGRFSGRQFSNSRSEMNVSTLELGDSALYLCASSSGTGATGELFFGEGSRLTVL.

The chain uses TRBV5-1 and TRBJ2-1, with 8 bases matching TRBD1. Germline-derived CDR1 and CDR2 are SGHRS and YFSETQ. CDR3 size: 16 residues. V dropped 3 bases and J dropped 1; count of bases not matched to a gene: 6. The CDR3 sequence: CASSWAGGGSYNEQFF. In DNA, the CDR3 is TGCGCCAGCAGCTGGGCAGGGGGCGGGTCCTACAATGAGCAGTTCTTC.

This clone was detected only a few times. This chain connects TRBV11-2 to TRBJ2-7; possible D gene TRBD1, 5 bases. The CDR3 extends over 14 amino acids. Germline assignment: CDR1 SGHAT and CDR2 FQNNGV. V lost 1 base and J 5 bases, leaving 12 bases between the germline ends. In nucleotides, the CDR3 is TGTGCCAGCAGCTTAGCCAGGGAAGTCAACGAGCAGTACTTC. This gives the protein CASSLAREVNEQYF.

The chain recombines TRBV19 with TRBJ2-7; perhaps TRBD1 as D (6 bases). Germline values: CDR1 LNHDA, CDR2 SQIVND (reference sequence). Trimming pared 6 bases from V and 5 bases from J, leaving 11 bases between. The CDR3 length is 12 residues. The DNA of the CDR3 is TGTGCCAGTAGACAGGGCGAACACGAGCAGTACTTC. It encodes CASRQGEHEQYF.

The chain is built from TRBV4-3 and TRBJ2-3; no firm D call. Germline V gene sequence: CDR1 LGHNA, CDR2 YSLEER. The CDR3 consists of 15 residues. Trimming removed 3 bases from V and 0 bases from J, with 10 bases in between. Written as DNA, the CDR3 is TGCGCCAGCAGCCACACCAGTGGTAGCACAGATACGCAGTATTTT. It encodes CASSHTSGSTDTQYF.

This chain uses TRBV5-4 with TRBJ2-5, with TRBD1 matching over 8 bases. The germline CDR1 and CDR2 sequences are SGHNT and YYREEE (reference sequence). After removal of 2 bases from V and 5 bases from J, the junction contained 5 bases not matched to a gene. The length of the CDR3 is 14 residues. The CDR3 DNA reads as TGTGCCAGCAGCTTACAGGGGGTGGAGGAGACCCAGTACTTC. It codes for CASSLQGVEETQYF.

The gene calls are TRBV6-5 and TRBJ2-3; 9 nucleotides match TRBD1. The length of the CDR3 is 16 residues. CDR1 is MNHEY, CDR2 SVGAGI, per germline. V lost 8 bases and J lost 6; bases outside the gene matches: 15. The CDR3 here is CASGLIGQGTHDTQYF. The CDR3 DNA sequence: TGTGCCAGCGGTTTAATCGGACAGGGGACACATGATACGCAGTATTTT.

This clone has only a few counts. The chain couples TRBV4-2 to TRBJ2-1, with D possibly TRBD1 on 6 matching bases. This CDR3 region has 16 residues. Germline CDR1 LGHNA, CDR2 YNFKEQ. V lost 0 bases, J lost 1 base, and 10 bases lay in between. CDR3 residues: CASSQDPRGSYNEQFF. In nucleotides, the CDR3 is TGTGCCAGCAGCCAAGATCCCAGGGGTTCCTACAATGAGCAGTTCTTC.

This clone was counted once. The genes are TRBV7-3 and TRBJ2-5; TRBD1 might be the D (5 bases). V lost 1 base and J lost 4, with 7 bases in between. This CDR3 contains 13 residues. Germline values: CDR1 SGHTA, CDR2 FQGTGA. The CDR3 loop reads CASSLIRAETQYF. As DNA, the CDR3 is TGTGCCAGCAGCTTAATCAGGGCAGAGACCCAGTACTTC.

The chain has TRBV5-4 and TRBJ2-2; TRBD1 agrees at 7 bases. Trimming at V came to 5 bases and at J to 1 base, leaving 5 bases not matched to a gene. The CDR3 has 15 amino acids. The V gene's germline CDR1 is SGHNT and CDR2 YYREEE (reference sequence). The DNA of the CDR3 is TGTGCCAGCAGTCCAAACAGGGGGAACACCGGGGAGCTGTTTTTT. The encoded protein is CASSPNRGNTGELFF. The variable domain in full, completed from reference TRBV5-4 and TRBJ2-2, reads ETGVTQSPTHLIKTRGQQVTLRCSSQSGHNTVSWYQQALGQGPQFIFQYYREEENGRGNFPPRFSGLQFPNYSSELNVNALELDDSALYLCASSPNRGNTGELFFGEGSRLTVL.

The rearrangement joins TRBV19 to TRBJ1-1; the D gene is possibly TRBD1 (5 bases). The germline CDR1 and CDR2 sequences are LNHDA and SQIVND (reference sequence). The CDR3 has 12 residues. Trimming left V 8 bases short and J 11 bases short, with 18 bases between. CDR3 amino acids: CASSSGQGMAFF. The CDR3 region has the DNA TGTGCCAGTTCCTCAGGGCAGGGAATGGCTTTCTTT.

The rearrangement joins TRBV12-5 to TRBJ2-2; possible D gene TRBD1, 6 bases. This CDR3 region has 19 residues. CDR1 is LGHNT and CDR2 is FRNRAP in the germline V gene. V gave up 1 base and J gave up 4 bases, with 22 bases separating them. CDR3 bases: TGTGCTAGTGGTTTGGAAAGGACAGCCAATCGAAACGGCACCGGGGAGCTGTTTTTT. As protein: CASGLERTANRNGTGELFF.

The genes are TRBV30 and TRBJ2-3, with D perhaps matching TRBD2 (5 bases). This CDR3 comprises 12 residues. Germline CDR1 reads GTSNPN; CDR2 reads SVGIG (reference sequence). The ends were cut back, 8 bases at V and 0 bases at J, with 9 bases in the middle. CDR3 in DNA: TGTGCCACGCGAGGGAGCACAGATACGCAGTATTTT. Translating gives CATRGSTDTQYF.

The chain carries TRBV5-1 and TRBJ1-6; a weak D match, TRBD1 (6 bases). This CDR3 has 17 amino acids. Germline loops: CDR1 SGHRS, CDR2 YFSETQ. The V gene lost 0 bases and the J gene lost 11 bases, with 21 bases spanning the gap. CDR3 coding DNA: TGCGCCAGCAGCTTGGAACCTGGGGGCGGCTCTGTGGCACCCCTCCACTTT. This encodes CASSLEPGGGSVAPLHF.

This clone was seen a handful of times. The chain joins TRBV28 to TRBJ2-7; perhaps TRBD1 as D (5 bases). Between the trimmed V and J ends, which lost 7 bases and 3 bases, there was a span of 19 bases. The germline V gene has CDR1 MDHEN and CDR2 SYDVKM. CDR3 length: 15 amino acids. CDR3 nucleotides: TGTGCCAGCACCAGTGGGTGGGGCCCGATCTACGAGCAGTACTTC. This translates into CASTSGWGPIYEQYF.

The rearrangement joins TRBV27 to TRBJ2-2; D possibly corresponds to TRBD1 (5 bases). This CDR3 is built from 14 residues. CDR1 is MNHEY, CDR2 SMNVEV, per germline (reference sequence). V lost 6 bases, J lost 1 base, and 9 bases lay in between. This CDR3 reads CASSLDRNTGELFF. In DNA form, the CDR3 reads TGTGCCAGCAGCTTAGACAGGAACACCGGGGAGCTGTTTTTT.

This chain connects TRBV28 to TRBJ1-6, with TRBD1 matching over 7 bases. This CDR3 has 14 amino acids. V lost 4 bases to trimming and J lost 7 bases; unmatched junction nucleotides: 4. Looked up from germline, CDR1 is MDHEN and CDR2 is SYDVKM. The CDR3 nucleotides are TGTGCCAGCAGTTCCGGGACAGCCAATTCACCCCTCCACTTT. It is translated as CASSSGTANSPLHF.

The chain couples TRBV28 to TRBJ1-1; D remains ambiguous. Trimming stripped 2 bases from V and 0 bases from J, with 10 bases between. Germline lookup yields CDR1 MDHEN and CDR2 SYDVKM. The CDR3 is made up of 15 amino acids. The CDR3 DNA follows: TGTGCCAGCAGTTTAACTACCAGTCTGAACACTGAAGCTTTCTTT. Amino acids: CASSLTTSLNTEAFF.

The chain links TRBV7-9 to TRBJ1-5, with D hard to call. Trimming left V 2 bases short and J 4 bases short, with 3 bases between. Per the germline V gene, CDR1 is SEHNR and CDR2 is FQNEAQ (reference sequence). This CDR3 is built from 12 residues. In nucleotides, the CDR3 is TGTGCCAGCAGCTTAACTAATCAGCCCCAGCATTTT. Translating gives CASSLTNQPQHF.